This T cell receptor beta chain came from a study of blood T cell repertoires in COVID-19. The method was immunoSEQ multiplex PCR; TCRdb's version includes in-frame clones alone and lacks a portion of them. The sample has about 30,000 clones, under 95% seen once. The germline V and J ends were trimmed by 4 bases and 4 bases, with 13 bases remaining between them. This CDR3 has 15 residues. Germline V lookup: CDR1 KGHDR, CDR2 SFDVKD. Sequenced material: peripheral blood. The chain links TRBV24-1 to TRBJ2-1; tentatively, D is TRBD1 (5 bases). The clonotype was recovered from a man in his sixties or seventies with active or convalescent COVID-19. CDR3: CATSDPTVGYNEQFF. The CDR3, as DNA: TGTGCCACCAGTGACCCGACAGTGGGATACAATGAGCAGTTCTTC.